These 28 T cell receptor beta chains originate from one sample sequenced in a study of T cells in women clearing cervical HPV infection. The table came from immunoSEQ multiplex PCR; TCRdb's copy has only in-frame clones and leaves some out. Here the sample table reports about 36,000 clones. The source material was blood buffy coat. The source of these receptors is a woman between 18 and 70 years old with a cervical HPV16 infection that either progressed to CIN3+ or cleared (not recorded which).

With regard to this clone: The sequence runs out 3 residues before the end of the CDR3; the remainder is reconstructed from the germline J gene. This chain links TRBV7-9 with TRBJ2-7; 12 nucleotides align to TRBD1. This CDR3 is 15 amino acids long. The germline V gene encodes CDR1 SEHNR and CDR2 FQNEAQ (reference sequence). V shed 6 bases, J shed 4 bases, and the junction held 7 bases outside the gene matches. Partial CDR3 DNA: TGTGCCAGCAGGACCCGGGACAGGGGGCCTTACGAG. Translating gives CASRTRDRGPYE. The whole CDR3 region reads CASRTRDRGPYEQYF. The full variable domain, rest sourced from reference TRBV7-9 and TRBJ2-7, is DTGVSQNPRHKITKRGQNVTFRCDPISEHNRLYWYRQTLGQGPEFLTYFQNEAQLEKSRLLSDRFSAERPKGSFSTLEIQRTEQGDSAMYLCASRTRDRGPYEQYFGPGTRLTVT.

Incomplete CDR3 DNA: TGTGCCAGCCAGGACAGTTCCAACACAGATACG. Residues: CASQDSSNTDT. The whole CDR3 protein is CASQDSSNTDTQYF. This rearrangement joins TRBV2 to TRBJ2-3, with D possibly TRBD1 on 6 matching bases. The sequence runs out 3 residues before the end of the CDR3; the remainder is reconstructed from the germline J gene. V lost 8 bases and J lost 2, with 14 bases in between. Germline CDR1 reads SNHLY; CDR2 reads FYNNEI. The CDR3 consists of 14 residues.

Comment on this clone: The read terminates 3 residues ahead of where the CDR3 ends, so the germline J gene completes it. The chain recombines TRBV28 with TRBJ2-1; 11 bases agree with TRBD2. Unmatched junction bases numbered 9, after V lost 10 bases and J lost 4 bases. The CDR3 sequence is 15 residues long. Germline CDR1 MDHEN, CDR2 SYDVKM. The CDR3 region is CATGSGLADYNEQFF. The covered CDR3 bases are TGTGCCACCGGTTCGGGACTAGCGGATTACAATGAG.

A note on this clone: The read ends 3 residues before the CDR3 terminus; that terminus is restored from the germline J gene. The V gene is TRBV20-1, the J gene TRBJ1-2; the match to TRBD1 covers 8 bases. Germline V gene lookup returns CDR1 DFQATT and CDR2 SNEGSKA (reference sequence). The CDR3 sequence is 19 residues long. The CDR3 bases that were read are TGCAGTGCTAGAGACCTCACCCGAACGACAGGGGACCCCGCCTACGAC. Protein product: CSARDLTRTTGDPAYD. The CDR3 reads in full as CSARDLTRTTGDPAYDYTF.

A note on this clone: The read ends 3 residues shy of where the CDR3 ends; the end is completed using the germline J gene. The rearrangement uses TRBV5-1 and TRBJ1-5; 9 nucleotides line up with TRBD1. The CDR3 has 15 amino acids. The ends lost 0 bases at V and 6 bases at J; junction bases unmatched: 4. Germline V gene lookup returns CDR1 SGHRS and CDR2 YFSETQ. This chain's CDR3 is CASSLGTGASQPQHF. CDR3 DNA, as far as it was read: TGCGCCAGCAGCTTGGGGACAGGGGCCAGTCAGCCC.

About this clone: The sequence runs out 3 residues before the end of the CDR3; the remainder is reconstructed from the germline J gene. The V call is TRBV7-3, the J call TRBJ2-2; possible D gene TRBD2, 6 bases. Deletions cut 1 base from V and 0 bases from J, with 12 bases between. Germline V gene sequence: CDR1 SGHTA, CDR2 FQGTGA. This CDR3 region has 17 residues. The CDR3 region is CASSLNRAGSNTGELFF. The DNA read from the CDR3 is TGTGCCAGCAGCTTAAACCGCGCGGGGTCGAACACCGGGGAG.

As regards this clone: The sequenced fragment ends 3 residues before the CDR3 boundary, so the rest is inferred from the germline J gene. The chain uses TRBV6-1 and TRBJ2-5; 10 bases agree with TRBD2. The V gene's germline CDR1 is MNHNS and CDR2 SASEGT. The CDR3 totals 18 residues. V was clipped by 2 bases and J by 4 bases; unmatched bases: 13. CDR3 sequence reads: CASSEKGLASFVPETQYF. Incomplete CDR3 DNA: TGTGCCAGCAGTGAAAAGGGACTAGCGTCCTTCGTCCCAGAGACC.

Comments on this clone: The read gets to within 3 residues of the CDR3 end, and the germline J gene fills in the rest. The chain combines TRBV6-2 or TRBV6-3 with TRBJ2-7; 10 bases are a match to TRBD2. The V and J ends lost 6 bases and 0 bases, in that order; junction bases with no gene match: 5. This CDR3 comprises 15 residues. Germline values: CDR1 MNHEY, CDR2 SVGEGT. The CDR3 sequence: CASSNSGGHSYEQYF. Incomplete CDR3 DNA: TGTGCCAGCAGCAATAGCGGGGGGCACTCCTACGAG.

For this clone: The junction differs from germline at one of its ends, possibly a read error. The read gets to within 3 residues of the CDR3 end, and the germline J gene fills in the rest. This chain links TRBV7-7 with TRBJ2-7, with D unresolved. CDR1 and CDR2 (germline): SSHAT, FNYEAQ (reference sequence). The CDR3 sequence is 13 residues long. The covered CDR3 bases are TGTGCTAGCAGCTTAGGGCACCGGGACGAG. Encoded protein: CASSLGHRDE. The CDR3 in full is CASSLGHRDEQYF.

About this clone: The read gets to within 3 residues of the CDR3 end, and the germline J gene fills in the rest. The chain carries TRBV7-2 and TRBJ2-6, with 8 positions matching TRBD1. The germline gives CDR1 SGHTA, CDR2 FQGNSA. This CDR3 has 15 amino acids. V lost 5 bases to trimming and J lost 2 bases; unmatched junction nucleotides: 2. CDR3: CASSKDRAGANVLTF. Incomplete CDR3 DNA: TGTGCCAGCAGCAAGGACAGGGCTGGGGCCAACGTC.

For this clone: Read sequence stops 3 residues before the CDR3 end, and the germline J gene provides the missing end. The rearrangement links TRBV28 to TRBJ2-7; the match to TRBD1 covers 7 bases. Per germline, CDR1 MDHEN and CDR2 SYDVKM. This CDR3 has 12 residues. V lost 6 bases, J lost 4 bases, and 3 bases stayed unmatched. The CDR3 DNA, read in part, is TGTGCCAGCAGGCGACAGGGTTACGAG. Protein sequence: CASRRQGYE. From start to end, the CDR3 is CASRRQGYEQYF.

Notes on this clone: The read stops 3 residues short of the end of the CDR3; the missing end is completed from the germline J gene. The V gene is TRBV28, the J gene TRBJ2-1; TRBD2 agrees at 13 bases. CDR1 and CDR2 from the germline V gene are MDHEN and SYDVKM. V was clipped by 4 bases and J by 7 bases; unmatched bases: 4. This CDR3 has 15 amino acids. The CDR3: CASSYTSGRGNEQFF. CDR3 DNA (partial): TGTGCCAGCAGTTACACTAGCGGGAGGGGTAATGAG.

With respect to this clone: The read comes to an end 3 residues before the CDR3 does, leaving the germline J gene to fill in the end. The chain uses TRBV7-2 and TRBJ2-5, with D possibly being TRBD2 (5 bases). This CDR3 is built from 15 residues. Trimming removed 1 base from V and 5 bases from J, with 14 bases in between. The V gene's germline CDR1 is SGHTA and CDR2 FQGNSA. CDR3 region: CASSLVAGQRETQYF. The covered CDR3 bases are TGTGCCAGCAGCTTAGTGGCAGGCCAGCGGGAGACC.

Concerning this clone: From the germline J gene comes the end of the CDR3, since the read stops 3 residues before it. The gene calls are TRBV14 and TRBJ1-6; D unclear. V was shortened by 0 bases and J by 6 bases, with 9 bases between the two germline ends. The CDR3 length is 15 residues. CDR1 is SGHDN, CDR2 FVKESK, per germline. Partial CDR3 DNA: TGTGCCAGCAGCCAAGATCTTGTCGGTAATTCACCC. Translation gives CASSQDLVGNSP. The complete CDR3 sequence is CASSQDLVGNSPLHF.

The CDR3 bases that were read are TGTGCCAGCAGCCTTACAGGGGGGGACTACGAG. Protein: CASSLTGGDYE. The full CDR3 reads CASSLTGGDYEQYF. The chain joins TRBV27 to TRBJ2-7; maybe TRBD1 (8 bases). The read halts 3 residues ahead of the CDR3 end, with the missing end drawn from the germline J gene. This CDR3 region has 14 residues. Trimming shortened V by 6 bases and J by 3 bases, and 15 bases separated the two germline ends. Germline lookup yields CDR1 MNHEY and CDR2 SMNVEV (reference sequence).

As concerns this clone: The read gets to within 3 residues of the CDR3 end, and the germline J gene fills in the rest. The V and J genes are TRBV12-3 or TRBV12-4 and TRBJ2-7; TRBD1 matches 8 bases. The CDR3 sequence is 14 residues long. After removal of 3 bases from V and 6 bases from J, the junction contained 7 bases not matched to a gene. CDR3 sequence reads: CASSLDRALTEQYF. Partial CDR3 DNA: TGTGCCAGCAGTTTGGACAGGGCCCTAACCGAG.

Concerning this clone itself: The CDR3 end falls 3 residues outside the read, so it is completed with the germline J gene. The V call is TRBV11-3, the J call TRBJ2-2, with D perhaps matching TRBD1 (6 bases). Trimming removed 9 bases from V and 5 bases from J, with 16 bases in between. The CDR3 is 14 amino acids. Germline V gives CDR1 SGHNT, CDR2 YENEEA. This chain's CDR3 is CARCRTERTGELFF. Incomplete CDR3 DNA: TGTGCCAGGTGTAGGACAGAACGAACCGGGGAG.

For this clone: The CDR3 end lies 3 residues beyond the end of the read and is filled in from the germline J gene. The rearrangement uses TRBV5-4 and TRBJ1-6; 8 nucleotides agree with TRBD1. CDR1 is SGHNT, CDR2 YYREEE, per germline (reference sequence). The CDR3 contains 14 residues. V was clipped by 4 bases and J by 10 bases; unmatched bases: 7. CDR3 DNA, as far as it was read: TGTGCCAGCAGCACTGACAGGGGACGGTCACCC. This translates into CASSTDRGRSP. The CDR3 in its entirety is CASSTDRGRSPLHF.

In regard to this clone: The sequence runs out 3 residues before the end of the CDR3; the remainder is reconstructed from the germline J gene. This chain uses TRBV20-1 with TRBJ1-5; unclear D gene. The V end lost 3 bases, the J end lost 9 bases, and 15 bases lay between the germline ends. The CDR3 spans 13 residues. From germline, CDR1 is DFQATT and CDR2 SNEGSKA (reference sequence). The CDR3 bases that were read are TGCAGTGCTAGCTCCATGGGCGGGATGCCC. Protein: CSASSMGGMP. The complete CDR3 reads CSASSMGGMPQHF.

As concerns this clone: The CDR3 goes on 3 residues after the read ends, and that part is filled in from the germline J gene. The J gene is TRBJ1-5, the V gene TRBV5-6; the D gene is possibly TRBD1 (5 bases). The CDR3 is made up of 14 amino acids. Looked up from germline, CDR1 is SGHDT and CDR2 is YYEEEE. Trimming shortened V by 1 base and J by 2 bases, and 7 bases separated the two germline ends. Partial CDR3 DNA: TGTGCCAGCAGCTTGAAGACAGGCAATCAGCCC. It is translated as CASSLKTGNQP. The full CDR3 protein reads CASSLKTGNQPQHF.

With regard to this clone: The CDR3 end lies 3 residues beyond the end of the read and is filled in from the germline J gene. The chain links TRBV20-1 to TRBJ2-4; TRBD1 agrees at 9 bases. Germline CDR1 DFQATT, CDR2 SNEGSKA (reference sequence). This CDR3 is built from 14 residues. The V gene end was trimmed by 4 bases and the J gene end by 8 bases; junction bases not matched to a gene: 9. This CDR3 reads CSANRGLGEDIQYF. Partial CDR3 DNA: TGCAGTGCTAACAGGGGGCTGGGGGAAGACATT.

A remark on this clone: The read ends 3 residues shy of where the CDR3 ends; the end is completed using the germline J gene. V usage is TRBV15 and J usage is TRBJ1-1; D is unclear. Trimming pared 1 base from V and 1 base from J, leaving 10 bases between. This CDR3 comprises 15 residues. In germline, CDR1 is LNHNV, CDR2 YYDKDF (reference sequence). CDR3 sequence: CATSRVWSTNTEAFF. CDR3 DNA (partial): TGTGCCACCAGCAGAGTGTGGTCTACGAACACTGAA.

The DNA read from the CDR3 is TGTGCCACCAGTGATCAGGTAGCGGGAGGTGTAAATACG. Its protein is CATSDQVAGGVNT. The full CDR3 protein is CATSDQVAGGVNTQYF. The V call is TRBV24-1, the J call TRBJ2-3, with 10 bases matching TRBD2. The read ends 3 residues before the CDR3 terminus; that terminus is restored from the germline J gene. The CDR3 length is 16 residues. The junction had 9 bases not matched to a gene; V was cut back by 3 bases and J by 7 bases. CDR1 and CDR2 (germline): KGHDR, SFDVKD.

CDR3 protein: CAWSGRTGDGYTF. The covered CDR3 bases are TGTGCCTGGAGTGGTCGGACTGGGGATGGC. The J gene is TRBJ1-2, the V gene TRBV30; D unresolved. The observed sequence ends 3 residues before the CDR3 terminus, with the missing tail filled in from the germline J gene. This CDR3 is built from 13 residues. The V gene's germline CDR1 is GTSNPN and CDR2 SVGIG (reference sequence). V lost 1 base and J 6 bases, leaving 12 bases between the germline ends.

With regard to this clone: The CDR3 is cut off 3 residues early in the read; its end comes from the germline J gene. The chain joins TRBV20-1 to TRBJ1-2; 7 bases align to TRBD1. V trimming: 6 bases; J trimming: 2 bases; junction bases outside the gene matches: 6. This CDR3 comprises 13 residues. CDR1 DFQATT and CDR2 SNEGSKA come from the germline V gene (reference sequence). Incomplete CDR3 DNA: TGCAGTGCCCTGGGACAGCGCAACTATGGC. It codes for CSALGQRNYG. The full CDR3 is CSALGQRNYGYTF.

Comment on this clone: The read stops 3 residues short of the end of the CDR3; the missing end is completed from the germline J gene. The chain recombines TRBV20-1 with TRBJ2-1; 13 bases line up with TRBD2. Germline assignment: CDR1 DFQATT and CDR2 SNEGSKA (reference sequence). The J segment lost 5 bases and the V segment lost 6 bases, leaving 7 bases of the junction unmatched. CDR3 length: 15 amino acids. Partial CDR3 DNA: TGCAGTGCCCTCCCGGGGACTAGCGGGAACAATGAG. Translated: CSALPGTSGNNE. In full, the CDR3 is CSALPGTSGNNEQFF.

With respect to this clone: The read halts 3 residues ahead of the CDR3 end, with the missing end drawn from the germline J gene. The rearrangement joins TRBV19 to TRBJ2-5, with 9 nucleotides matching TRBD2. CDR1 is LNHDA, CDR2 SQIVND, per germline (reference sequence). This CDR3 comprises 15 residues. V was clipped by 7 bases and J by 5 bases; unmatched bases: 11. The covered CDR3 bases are TGTGCCAGTACCCTCGGCGCGGGAGGGGGCGAGACC. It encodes CASTLGAGGGET. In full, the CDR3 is CASTLGAGGGETQYF.

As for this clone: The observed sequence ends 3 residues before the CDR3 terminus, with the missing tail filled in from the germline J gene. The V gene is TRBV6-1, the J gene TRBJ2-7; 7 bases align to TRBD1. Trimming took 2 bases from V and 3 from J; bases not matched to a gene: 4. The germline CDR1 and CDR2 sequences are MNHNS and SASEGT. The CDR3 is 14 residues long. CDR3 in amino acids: CASSERDRDYEQYF. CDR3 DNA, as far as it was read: TGTGCCAGCAGTGAACGGGACAGAGACTACGAG.